Following are 20 T cell receptor beta chains from one sample sequenced in a study of T cells in Graves' hyperthyroidism and ophthalmopathy. Amplification targeted TCR beta CDR3 regions from RNA transcripts. A first-round RT-PCR of the TCR CDR3 used the HTBI primer set. TCRdb ran MiXCR on the multiplex PCR reads and lists one entry per CDR3 protein. The table records about 420,000 distinct CDR3 sequences, 15% to 17% of them present only once. The sequenced material came from blood. These TCRs come from a woman aged 18-30 years with Graves' hyperthyroidism.

This clonotype came up many times. In DNA form, the CDR3 reads TGTGCCAGCAGCGCGTCAGGGGTATCCGGCTACACCTTC. This encodes CASSASGVSGYTF. The chain uses TRBV7-3 and TRBJ1-2; a possible D gene is TRBD1 (6 bases). The V end lost 5 bases, the J end lost 8 bases, and 15 bases lay between the germline ends. The CDR3 runs to 13 residues. The V gene's germline CDR1 is SGHTA and CDR2 FQGTGA.

Ten or more counts support this clonotype. The chain has TRBV20-1 and TRBJ1-6; possible D gene TRBD1, 5 bases. Deletions cut 6 bases from V and 0 bases from J, with 15 bases between. There are 16 residues in the CDR3. The germline V gene encodes CDR1 DFQATT and CDR2 SNEGSKA (reference sequence). The CDR3 reads CSASGTFSSYNSPLHF. In DNA form, the CDR3 reads TGCAGTGCCAGCGGGACTTTTAGCTCCTATAATTCACCCCTCCACTTT.

This clonotype was counted ten times or more. This chain links TRBV2 with TRBJ1-2; D is undetermined. The CDR3 loop spans 14 amino acids. Trimming removed 8 bases from V and 8 bases from J, with 21 bases in between. Germline loops: CDR1 SNHLY, CDR2 FYNNEI. The chain's CDR3 is CASASFQREGGYTF. In DNA, the CDR3 is TGTGCCAGCGCCTCATTCCAACGGGAAGGGGGCTACACCTTC.

V gene TRBV7-2 combines with J gene TRBJ2-1; D is perhaps TRBD2 (7 bases). The CDR3 has 19 residues. The V gene's germline CDR1 is SGHTA and CDR2 FQGNSA. Between the trimmed V and J ends, which lost 4 bases and 0 bases, there was a span of 22 bases. The CDR3 coding sequence is TGTGCCAGCAGCTCATTATACAGGGTCGGCGGGAGCTCCTACAATGAGCAGTTCTTC. Encoded protein: CASSSLYRVGGSSYNEQFF. The complete variable domain, with remaining parts taken from reference TRBV7-2 and TRBJ2-1, reads GAGVSQSPSNKVTEKGKDVELRCDPISGHTALYWYRQSLGQGLEFLIYFQGNSAPDKSGLPSDRFSAERTGGSVSTLTIQRTQQEDSAVYLCASSSLYRVGGSSYNEQFFGPGTRLTVL.

This clonotype was seen at least ten times. The chain recombines TRBV12-3 or TRBV12-4 with TRBJ2-5; D not resolved. The CDR3 sequence is 12 residues long. Trimming took 5 bases from V and 0 from J, leaving 4 bases between them. CDR3 bases: TGTGCCAGCAGTGCTTACCAAGAGACCCAGTACTTC. This sequence encodes CASSAYQETQYF.

This clonotype has only a few counts. The chain is built from TRBV7-9 and TRBJ1-3; tentatively, D is TRBD1 (5 bases). CDR1 SEHNR and CDR2 FQNEAQ come from the germline V gene (reference sequence). The CDR3 has 17 amino acids. CDR3 region: CALSDPTGRSSGNTIYF. In nucleotides, the CDR3 is TGTGCGCTCTCGGATCCTACGGGACGGAGCTCTGGAAACACCATATATTTT.

This clonotype was counted ten times or more. The chain joins TRBV5-5 to TRBJ2-7; the match to TRBD1 covers 7 bases. Trimming cost V 0 bases and J 2 bases; bases outside gene matches: 2. The germline V gene encodes CDR1 SGHKS and CDR2 YYEKEE (reference sequence). CDR3 length equals 14 residues. The CDR3 spells CASSLATGAYEQYF. The CDR3, as DNA: TGTGCCAGCAGCTTGGCCACAGGGGCCTACGAGCAGTACTTC.

This clonotype was observed many times. The chain uses TRBV7-6 and TRBJ2-3, with 8 bases matching TRBD2. The CDR3 consists of 16 residues. Unmatched junction bases numbered 6, after V lost 2 bases and J lost 2 bases. Germline assignment: CDR1 SGHVS and CDR2 FNYEAQ. The CDR3 spells CASSLISGGVTDTQYF. As DNA, the CDR3 is TGTGCCAGCAGCTTAATAAGCGGGGGTGTCACAGATACGCAGTATTTT. The full variable domain, with the rest looked up from reference TRBV7-6 and TRBJ2-3, is GAGVSQSPRYKVTKRGQDVALRCDPISGHVSLYWYRQALGQGPEFLTYFNYEAQQDKSGLPNDRFSAERPEGSISTLTIQRTEQRDSAMYRCASSLISGGVTDTQYFGPGTRLTVL.

The chain couples TRBV24-1 to TRBJ2-3; D may be TRBD1 or TRBD2 (6 bases each). The germline gives CDR1 KGHDR, CDR2 SFDVKD. V dropped 11 bases and J dropped 4 bases, with 15 bases sitting between them. The CDR3 extends over 13 amino acids. The CDR3 is CASLQGGADTQYF. The CDR3 nucleotides read TGTGCCAGCTTACAGGGCGGGGCAGATACGCAGTATTTT.

This chain uses TRBV15 with TRBJ2-1; the match to TRBD2 covers 9 bases. The V segment lost 6 bases and the J segment 10 bases; nucleotides outside the gene matches: 16. CDR3 size: 16 residues. Germline V gene data show CDR1 as LNHNV and CDR2 as YYDKDF (reference sequence). The CDR3 sequence is CATSQLAGTPPPEQFF. The CDR3 nucleotides are TGTGCCACCAGTCAGCTAGCGGGGACTCCACCCCCCGAGCAGTTCTTC.

In this sample, this clonotype turned up many times. The chain combines TRBV20-1 with TRBJ2-1; 8 positions match TRBD1. Per germline, CDR1 DFQATT and CDR2 SNEGSKA (reference sequence). The J segment lost 7 bases and the V segment lost 0 bases, leaving 11 bases of the junction unmatched. CDR3 size: 16 residues. CDR3 protein: CSARDNTGGVRNEQFF. The CDR3 DNA sequence: TGCAGTGCTAGAGATAATACAGGGGGTGTTCGAAATGAGCAGTTCTTC.

At least ten counts were recorded for this clonotype. This chain links TRBV30 with TRBJ2-1; no clear D. The CDR3 totals 13 residues. V was pared by 3 bases and J by 4 bases, with 10 bases between. Per the germline V gene, CDR1 is GTSNPN and CDR2 is SVGIG (reference sequence). The CDR3 DNA reads as TGTGCCTGGAGCTACGGGCCATACAATGAGCAGTTCTTC. This translates into CAWSYGPYNEQFF.

This clonotype was detected ten times or more. The rearrangement joins TRBV6-1 to TRBJ2-7; 10 nucleotides match TRBD1. Unmatched junction bases numbered 12, after V lost 7 bases and J lost 6 bases. This CDR3 is built from 15 residues. CDR1 is MNHNS, CDR2 SASEGT, per germline. Here the CDR3 reads CASTPAGWTGGEQYF. The CDR3 DNA follows: TGTGCCAGCACTCCAGCCGGGTGGACAGGGGGCGAGCAGTACTTC.

The table lists this clonotype with many counts. V gene TRBV28 combines with J gene TRBJ2-7; TRBD1 matches 9 bases. The CDR3 spans 18 residues. CDR1 is MDHEN, CDR2 SYDVKM, per germline. The trim removed 2 bases at V and 2 bases at J, leaving 13 bases unmatched. In DNA form, the CDR3 reads TGTGCCAGCAGTTTACCCGGGACAGGGACACTATTACCCTACGAGCAGTACTTC. This codes for CASSLPGTGTLLPYEQYF.

This clonotype has at least ten counts. The chain combines TRBV20-1 with TRBJ2-5; D unresolved. CDR3 size: 14 residues. CDR1 is DFQATT and CDR2 is SNEGSKA in the germline V gene (reference sequence). V lost 0 bases, J lost 1 base, and 9 bases lay in between. The DNA for the CDR3 is TGCAGTGCTAGAGAGGCAGTTAGCCAAGAGACCCAGTACTTC. It yields the protein CSAREAVSQETQYF.

This clonotype was observed many times. The DNA of the CDR3 is TGTGCCAGCAGTTTTGGCGGTTCTAACTATGGCTACACCTTC. Amino acids: CASSFGGSNYGYTF. The V call is TRBV12-3 or TRBV12-4, the J call TRBJ1-2; no reliable D call. V was shortened by 3 bases and J by 0 bases, with 8 bases between the two germline ends. The length of the CDR3 is 14 residues.

This clonotype was detected a few times. The J gene is TRBJ1-2, the V gene TRBV7-2; no definite D call. Germline V gives CDR1 SGHTA, CDR2 FQGNSA. The CDR3 is 13 residues long. V dropped 5 bases and J dropped 0 bases, with 7 bases sitting between them. The CDR3 DNA reads as TGTGCCAGCAGCATGGAGTCTAACTATGGCTACACCTTC. It codes for CASSMESNYGYTF.

In the case of this clonotype: Germline is not matched at one junction end, which may reflect a read error. This CDR3 reads CASSQTDANTGELFF. CDR3 nucleotides: TGTGCCAGCAGTCAGACAGATGCGAACACCGGGGAGCTGTTTTTT. The chain employs TRBV4-1 and TRBJ2-2, with D perhaps TRBD1 (5 bases). Germline CDR1 MGHRA, CDR2 YSYEKL. The CDR3 length is 15 residues.

This clonotype was picked up many times. The chain links TRBV5-1 to TRBJ1-6, with D uncertain. The CDR3 totals 15 residues. Germline V lookup: CDR1 SGHRS, CDR2 YFSETQ. Deletions cut 4 bases from V and 7 bases from J, with 15 bases between. CDR3 sequence (DNA): TGCGCCAGCAGCGTCTCCGGACGGAGGAATTCACCCCTCCACTTT. This sequence encodes CASSVSGRRNSPLHF.

The sample holds many counts of this clonotype. This chain uses TRBV12-3 or TRBV12-4 with TRBJ1-5; 10 bases fit TRBD1. With V trimmed by 7 bases and J by 5 bases, 2 bases remained unmatched. The CDR3 has 13 amino acids. CDR3 sequence: CASKGQGDQPQHF. CDR3 coding DNA: TGTGCCAGCAAAGGACAGGGGGATCAGCCCCAGCATTTT.